This entry lists 21 T cell receptor beta chains sequenced from one sample in a study of regulatory T cells in long-lasting Graves disease. The time point denotes: persistent/refractory GD, antithyroid drugs over 5 years with positive TRAb. RNA from PBMCs was the source of the TCR library. iRepertoire HTBI primers and Arm-PCR of CDR3 regions built TCR beta libraries. TCRdb called the multiplex PCR reads again in MiXCR, with one record for every CDR3 protein. Of a few hundred thousand distinct CDR3 sequences detected, roughly 24% appear once; the ten largest clones hold approximately 30%. The material sequenced was peripheral blood mononuclear cells (PBMCs), taken when the disease was refractory, from a patient treated with antithyroid drugs. The receptor set was obtained from a middle-aged woman with Graves disease.

Remarks on this clonotype: The junction departs from germline at one end; a sequencing error may be responsible. The chain has TRBV7-8 and TRBJ2-2; D might be TRBD1 or TRBD2, each matching 5 bases. The CDR3 is made up of 13 amino acids. The germline V gene has CDR1 SGHVS and CDR2 FQNEAQ. CDR3 sequence: CASSLIDTGDLFF. The CDR3 nucleotides are TGTGCCAGCAGCTTAATTGATACCGGGGACCTGTTTTTT.

There are many counts of this clonotype. The chain is built from TRBV28 and TRBJ1-1; TRBD1 matches at 7 bases. The CDR3 runs 14 residues. The trim removed 6 bases at V and 4 bases at J, leaving 8 bases unmatched. Looked up from germline, CDR1 is MDHEN and CDR2 is SYDVKM. Here the CDR3 reads CASSHTGVATEAFF. CDR3 DNA sequence: TGTGCCAGCAGCCACACAGGGGTGGCCACTGAAGCTTTCTTT.

This clonotype was recorded at least ten times. This sequence joins TRBV6-1 and TRBJ2-7, with 10 positions matching TRBD2. V was clipped by 7 bases and J by 3 bases; unmatched bases: 6. This CDR3 comprises 14 residues. Germline lookup yields CDR1 MNHNS and CDR2 SASEGT. The CDR3 region is CASTLSGRHYEQYF. CDR3 sequence (DNA): TGTGCCAGCACTCTTAGCGGGAGGCACTACGAGCAGTACTTC.

This clonotype was counted many times. The chain employs TRBV28 and TRBJ2-4; perhaps TRBD1 as D (5 bases). V dropped 5 bases and J dropped 2 bases, with 22 bases sitting between them. There are 18 residues in the CDR3. Germline lookup yields CDR1 MDHEN and CDR2 SYDVKM. The CDR3 DNA follows: TGTGCCAGCAGTCCACCCCTCAGCAGGGCCCTCTCCAAAAACATTCAGTACTTC. Its protein product is CASSPPLSRALSKNIQYF.

CDR3 coding DNA: TGTGCCAGCAGCTTAGACGGAGGGCCCAACGTCCTGACTTTC. Translating gives CASSLDGGPNVLTF. This sequence joins TRBV7-9 and TRBJ2-6, with D possibly matching TRBD2 (6 bases). V dropped 1 base and J dropped 8 bases, with 9 bases sitting between them. This CDR3 is 14 amino acids long. Germline V CDR1 and CDR2: SEHNR, FQNEAQ (reference sequence).

This clonotype was seen a handful of times. The V gene is TRBV5-5, the J gene TRBJ1-3; 9 nucleotides align to TRBD1. V gave up 1 base and J gave up 4 bases; unmatched junction bases: 9. Germline CDR1 SGHKS, CDR2 YYEKEE (reference sequence). CDR3 length: 17 residues. The CDR3 DNA follows: TGTGCCAGCAGCTTGACAGGGGGCAACCCCAAAGGAAACACCATATATTTT. Translated: CASSLTGGNPKGNTIYF. The full variable domain, rest sourced from reference TRBV5-5 and TRBJ1-3, is DAGVTQSPTHLIKTRGQQVTLRCSPISGHKSVSWYQQVLGQGPQFIFQYYEKEERGRGNFPDRFSARQFPNYSSELNVNALLLGDSALYLCASSLTGGNPKGNTIYFGEGSWLTVV.

There are a few counts of this clonotype. The genes are TRBV9 and TRBJ2-7; a weak D match, TRBD2 (5 bases). The V gene's germline CDR1 is SGDLS and CDR2 YYNGEE. The CDR3 is 15 amino acids. Trimming cost V 0 bases and J 9 bases, with 19 bases left between them. The CDR3 loop is CASSVGQLEVPTQYF. CDR3 nucleotide sequence: TGTGCCAGCAGCGTAGGTCAATTGGAGGTTCCCACGCAGTACTTC.

This clonotype was seen more than once but under ten times. The V gene is TRBV7-3, the J gene TRBJ2-1, with TRBD2 identical over 8 bases. The V segment lost 6 bases and the J segment 2 bases; nucleotides outside the gene matches: 6. The germline CDR1 and CDR2 sequences are SGHTA and FQGTGA. There are 15 residues in the CDR3. The CDR3 nucleotides are TGTGCCAGCAGTACGACTAGCGTGCCCTACAATGAGCAGTTCTTC. It yields the protein CASSTTSVPYNEQFF.

In its sample, this clonotype was seen a few times. This sequence joins TRBV12-5 and TRBJ2-2; 10 bases line up with TRBD2. There are 20 residues in the CDR3. The V gene's germline CDR1 is LGHNT and CDR2 FRNRAP. The ends lost 0 bases at V and 3 bases at J; junction bases unmatched: 13. The CDR3 DNA follows: TGTGCTAGTGGTTTGGTAGTCTGGGCTAGCGGGAGATACGACACCGGGGAGCTGTTTTTT. The encoded protein is CASGLVVWASGRYDTGELFF. The variable domain in full, completed from reference TRBV12-5 and TRBJ2-2, reads DARVTQTPRHKVTEMGQEVTMRCQPILGHNTVFWYRQTMMQGLELLAYFRNRAPLDDSGMPKDRFSAEMPDATLATLKIQPSEPRDSAVYFCASGLVVWASGRYDTGELFFGEGSRLTVL.

The J gene is TRBJ2-7, the V gene TRBV28, with D unclear. V lost 6 bases to trimming and J lost 1 base, with 13 bases between them. This CDR3 comprises 14 residues. CDR1 and CDR2 from the germline V gene are MDHEN and SYDVKM. CDR3 nucleotides: TGTGCCAGCAGGAGACCGCGTGGGTCCTACGAGCAGTACTTC. Its protein product is CASRRPRGSYEQYF.

This clonotype was counted many times. In DNA form, the CDR3 reads TGTGCCAGCGGACTGACAGGGGCGTTTTACGAGCAGTACTTC. This translates into CASGLTGAFYEQYF. The chain is built from TRBV28 and TRBJ2-7; 8 bases are a match to TRBD1. This CDR3 has 14 residues. Germline trimming cut 8 bases from V and 4 bases from J; bases unmatched to any gene: 10. Germline CDR1 is MDHEN and CDR2 is SYDVKM.

V and J are TRBV20-1 and TRBJ2-4; 12 bases are a match to TRBD2. Germline values: CDR1 DFQATT, CDR2 SNEGSKA (reference sequence). The CDR3 totals 14 residues. V shed 6 bases, J shed 7 bases, and the junction held 7 bases outside the gene matches. The CDR3 spells CSAAGLAGYNIQYF. The CDR3 nucleotides read TGCAGTGCCGCGGGACTAGCGGGCTACAACATTCAGTACTTC.

The chain is built from TRBV7-9 and TRBJ1-1; 9 bases agree with TRBD1. The CDR3 totals 13 residues. Per the germline V gene, CDR1 is SEHNR and CDR2 is FQNEAQ (reference sequence). J was trimmed by 7 bases and V by 5 bases; bases with no gene match: 5. The chain's CDR3 is CASSQQGADEAFF. CDR3 in DNA: TGTGCCAGCAGCCAACAGGGGGCAGATGAAGCTTTCTTT. The full variable domain, with the rest looked up from reference TRBV7-9 and TRBJ1-1, is DTGVSQNPRHKITKRGQNVTFRCDPISEHNRLYWYRQTLGQGPEFLTYFQNEAQLEKSRLLSDRFSAERPKGSFSTLEIQRTEQGDSAMYLCASSQQGADEAFFGQGTRLTVV.

This chain joins TRBV5-6 and TRBJ2-5; no clear D gene. This CDR3 is 13 amino acids long. Germline lookup yields CDR1 SGHDT and CDR2 YYEEEE. V was pared by 1 base and J by 5 bases, with 9 bases between. The CDR3 sequence: CASSLRPRETQYF. Written as DNA, the CDR3 is TGTGCCAGCAGCTTGCGACCCCGGGAGACCCAGTACTTC.

The chain combines TRBV2 with TRBJ2-7, with TRBD2 matching over 10 bases. Unmatched junction bases numbered 5, after V lost 4 bases and J lost 8 bases. The germline CDR1 and CDR2 sequences are SNHLY and FYNNEI. The CDR3 is made up of 13 amino acids. In DNA, the CDR3 is TGTGCCAGCAGTGGGTCAGCGGGAGGGCAGCAGTACTTC. It is translated as CASSGSAGGQQYF.

For this clonotype: Just one base apart from a much larger clone, this may be a read error. The V and J genes are TRBV7-2 and TRBJ1-4; D perhaps matches TRBD1 (6 bases). CDR3 length: 16 amino acids. Germline CDR1 is SGHTA and CDR2 is FQGNSA. This CDR3 is CVSSLRRGATNEKLFF. DNA of the CDR3: TGTGTCAGCAGCCTCCGCAGGGGCGCAACTAATGAAAAACTGTTTTTT.

This clonotype was picked up a small number of times. The chain is built from TRBV20-1 and TRBJ2-7; weak D call: TRBD1 (6 bases). The ends were cut back, 3 bases at V and 0 bases at J, with 9 bases in the middle. Germline CDR1 and CDR2: DFQATT and SNEGSKA (reference sequence). The CDR3 extends over 13 amino acids. The CDR3 loop is CSARRGSSYEQYF. The CDR3 region has the DNA TGCAGTGCTAGGAGGGGGAGCTCCTACGAGCAGTACTTC.

In this sample, this clonotype turned up many times. The chain employs TRBV7-8 and TRBJ2-7; 7 positions agree with TRBD1. The CDR3 has 14 residues. J was trimmed by 6 bases and V by 3 bases; bases with no gene match: 8. Germline V gives CDR1 SGHVS, CDR2 FQNEAQ. CDR3 in amino acids: CASSFRQGGSEQYF. For the CDR3, the DNA is TGTGCCAGCAGCTTTAGACAGGGTGGGTCCGAGCAGTACTTC. Variable domain in full (rest from reference TRBV7-8 and TRBJ2-7): GAGVSQSPRYKVAKRGQDVALRCDPISGHVSLFWYQQALGQGPEFLTYFQNEAQLDKSGLPSDRFFAERPEGSVSTLKIQRTQQEDSAVYLCASSFRQGGSEQYFGPGTRLTVT.

The V call is TRBV12-3 or TRBV12-4, the J call TRBJ2-2; no reliable D call. V lost 3 bases to trimming and J lost 9 bases, with 14 bases between them. The CDR3 runs 14 residues. CDR3 sequence: CASSFGQVQRELFF. DNA for the CDR3: TGTGCCAGCAGTTTCGGCCAGGTGCAGAGGGAGCTGTTTTTT.

About this clonotype: The limits of the CDR3 on the DNA are not certain, so only TCRdb's listed CDR3 is given. J is TRBJ2-5 and V is TRBV6-2 or TRBV6-3; whether TRBD2, the table's D call, matches the DNA was not checked. The CDR3 has 23 amino acids, counting both end residues. CDR1 and CDR2 (germline): MNHEY, SVGEGT. Here the CDR3 reads CASSYSPTNSQHFGDGTRETQYF.

The sample holds a few counts of this clonotype. The chain joins TRBV20-1 to TRBJ2-7; no firm D call. The CDR3 sequence is 14 residues long. The ends were cut back, 1 base at V and 3 bases at J, with 13 bases in the middle. CDR1 is DFQATT and CDR2 is SNEGSKA in the germline V gene (reference sequence). Here the CDR3 reads CSARGSERNYEQYF. The CDR3 region has the DNA TGCAGTGCTAGAGGTTCAGAAAGAAACTACGAGCAGTACTTC.